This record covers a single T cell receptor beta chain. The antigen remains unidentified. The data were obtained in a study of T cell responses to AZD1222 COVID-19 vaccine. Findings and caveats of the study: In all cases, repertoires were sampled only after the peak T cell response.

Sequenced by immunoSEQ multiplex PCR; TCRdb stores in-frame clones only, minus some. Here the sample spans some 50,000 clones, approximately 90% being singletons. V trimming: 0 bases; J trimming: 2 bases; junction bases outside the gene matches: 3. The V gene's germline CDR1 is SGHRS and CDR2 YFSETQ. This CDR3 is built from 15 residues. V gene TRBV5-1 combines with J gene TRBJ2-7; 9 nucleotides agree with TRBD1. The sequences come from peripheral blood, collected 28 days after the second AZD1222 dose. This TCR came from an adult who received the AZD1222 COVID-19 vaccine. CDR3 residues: CASSLEGQGTYEQYF. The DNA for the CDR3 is TGCGCCAGCAGCTTGGAGGGACAGGGAACCTACGAGCAGTACTTC. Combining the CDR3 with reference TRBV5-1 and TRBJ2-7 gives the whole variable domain KAGVTQTPRYLIKTRGQQVTLSCSPISGHRSVSWYQQTPGQGLQFLFEYFSETQRNKGNFPGRFSGRQFSNSRSEMNVSTLELGDSALYLCASSLEGQGTYEQYFGPGTRLTVT.